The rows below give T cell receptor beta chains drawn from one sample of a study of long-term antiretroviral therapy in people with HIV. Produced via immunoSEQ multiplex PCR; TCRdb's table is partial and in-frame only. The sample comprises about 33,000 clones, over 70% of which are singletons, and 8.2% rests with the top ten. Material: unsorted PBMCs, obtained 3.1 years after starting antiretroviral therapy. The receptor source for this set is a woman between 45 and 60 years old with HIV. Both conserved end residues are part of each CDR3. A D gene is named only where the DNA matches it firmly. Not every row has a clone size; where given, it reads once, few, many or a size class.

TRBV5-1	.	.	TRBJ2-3	CASSRLAGFSSTDTQYF	TGCGCCAGCAGCCGACTGGCGGGGTTCTCTAGCACAGATACGCAGTATTTT
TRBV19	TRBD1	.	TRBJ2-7	CATESGTGTYEQYF	TGTGCCACTGAGTCCGGGACAGGGACCTACGAGCAGTACTTC
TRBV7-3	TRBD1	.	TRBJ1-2	CASSHRGGDGYTF	TGTGCCAGCAGCCACAGGGGTGGAGATGGCTACACCTTC
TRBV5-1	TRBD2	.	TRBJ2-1	CASDSAGASSYNEQFF	TGCGCCAGCGACTCAGCGGGGGCTAGCTCCTACAATGAGCAGTTCTTC
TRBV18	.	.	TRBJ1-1	CASSFGGDTEAFF	TGTGCCAGCTCTTTTGGAGGGGACACTGAAGCTTTCTTT
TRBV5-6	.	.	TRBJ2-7	CASSSTPTGEQYF	TGTGCCAGCAGCTCTACACCTACTGGCGAGCAGTACTTC
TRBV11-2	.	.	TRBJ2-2	CASSSGPMNTGELFF	TGTGCCAGCAGTTCCGGGCCAATGAACACCGGGGAGCTGTTTTTT
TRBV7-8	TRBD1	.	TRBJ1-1	CASSKKTGAIEAFF	TGTGCCAGCAGCAAGAAGACAGGGGCTATTGAAGCTTTCTTT
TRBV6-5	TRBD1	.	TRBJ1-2	CASSYGQAVNYGYTF	TGTGCCAGCAGTTACGGACAGGCGGTTAACTATGGCTACACCTTC
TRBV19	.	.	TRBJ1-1	CASSIRSAGNTEAFF	TGTGCCAGTAGTATTAGAAGCGCAGGGAACACTGAAGCTTTCTTT
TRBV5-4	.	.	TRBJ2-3	CASSLGGLSTDTQYF	TGTGCCAGCAGCTTGGGTGGGTTGAGCACAGATACGCAGTATTTT
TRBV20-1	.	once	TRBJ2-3	CSATLIDTQYF	TGCAGTGCTACTTTGATAGATACGCAGTATTTT
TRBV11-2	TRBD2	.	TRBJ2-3	CASSFSAGGSTDTQYF	TGTGCCAGCAGCTTCTCAGCGGGGGGAAGCACAGATACGCAGTATTTT
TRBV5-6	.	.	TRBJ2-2	CASSLGRDRYTGELFF	TGTGCCAGCAGCTTGGGGCGGGACCGGTACACCGGGGAGCTGTTTTTT
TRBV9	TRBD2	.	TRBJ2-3	CASSGTAGGPDTQYF	TGTGCCAGCAGCGGTACAGCGGGGGGACCAGATACGCAGTATTTT
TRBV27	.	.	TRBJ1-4	CASSWGGTREKLFF	TGTGCCAGCAGTTGGGGGGGGACCAGGGAAAAACTGTTTTTT
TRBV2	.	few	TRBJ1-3	CATNRDVENTIYF	TGTGCCACCAACAGGGATGTGGAGAACACCATATATTTT
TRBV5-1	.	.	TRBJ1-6	CASSFGHPGGSPLHF	TGCGCCAGCAGCTTCGGACACCCAGGAGGGTCACCCCTCCACTTT
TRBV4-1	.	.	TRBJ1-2	CASSQEVGGSRGGGYTF	TGCGCCAGCAGCCAAGAGGTGGGTGGTTCCAGGGGAGGGGGCTACACCTTC
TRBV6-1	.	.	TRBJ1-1	CASSEEGGRGQAFF	TGTGCCAGCAGTGAAGAGGGGGGTCGGGGGCAAGCTTTCTTT
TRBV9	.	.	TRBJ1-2	CASSVVGSPFGYTF	TGTGCCAGCAGCGTAGTGGGCTCTCCGTTTGGCTACACCTTC
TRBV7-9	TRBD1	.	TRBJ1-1	CAIQTTGGAEAFF	TGTGCCATCCAAACGACAGGGGGAGCTGAAGCTTTCTTT
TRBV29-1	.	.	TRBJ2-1	CSVDLWQGSGQFF	TGCAGCGTTGACTTGTGGCAGGGGTCGGGGCAGTTCTTC
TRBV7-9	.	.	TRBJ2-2	CASSLGLANTGELFF	TGTGCCAGCAGCTTAGGACTAGCGAACACCGGGGAGCTGTTTTTT
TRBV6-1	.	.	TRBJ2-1	CASSANRENEQFF	TGTGCCAGCAGTGCCAACAGGGAGAATGAGCAGTTCTTC
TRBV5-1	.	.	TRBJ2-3	CASSLAVPKVDTQYF	TGCGCCAGCAGCTTGGCTGTTCCAAAGGTAGATACGCAGTATTTT
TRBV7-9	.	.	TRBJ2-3	CASSLAWASDSTDTQYF	TGTGCCAGCAGCTTAGCGTGGGCTAGCGATAGCACAGATACGCAGTATTTT
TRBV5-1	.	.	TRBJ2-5	CASSLTLETQYF	TGCGCCAGCAGCTTGACTCTAGAGACCCAGTACTTC
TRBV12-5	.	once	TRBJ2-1	CASGPNPQESSYNEQFF	TGTGCTAGTGGTCCCAACCCACAGGAGAGCTCCTACAATGAGCAGTTCTTC
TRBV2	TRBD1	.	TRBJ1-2	CASSAHRGRGYGYTF	TGTGCCAGCAGTGCGCACAGGGGGCGAGGGTATGGCTACACCTTC
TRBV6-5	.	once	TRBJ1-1	CASSLYRNTEAFF	TGTGCCAGCAGCCTCTACAGGAACACTGAAGCTTTCTTT
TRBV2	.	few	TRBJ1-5	CASSNQGSNQPQHF	TGTGCCAGCAGTAACCAGGGTAGCAATCAGCCCCAGCATTTT
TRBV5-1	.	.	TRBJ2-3	CASSSVEPTDTQYF	TGCGCCAGCAGCTCCGTGGAGCCCACAGATACGCAGTATTTT
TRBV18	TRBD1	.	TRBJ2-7	CASSPPDGRGPYEQYF	TGTGCCAGCTCACCACCGGACGGAAGGGGGCCCTACGAGCAGTACTTC
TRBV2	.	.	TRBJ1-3	CASSHMESANTIYF	TGTGCCAGCAGCCATATGGAATCGGCGAACACCATATATTTT
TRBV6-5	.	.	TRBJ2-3	CASSPGTQSTDTQYF	TGTGCCAGCAGTCCCGGGACCCAGAGCACAGATACGCAGTATTTT
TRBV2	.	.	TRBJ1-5	CASSRQSIQPQHF	TGTGCCAGCAGCCGACAGTCTATTCAGCCCCAGCATTTT
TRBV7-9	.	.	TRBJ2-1	CASSLGGGGPYNEQFF	TGTGCCAGCAGCTTAGGTGGGGGGGGGCCCTACAATGAGCAGTTCTTC
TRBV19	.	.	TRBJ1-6	CASPEAIHGHSPLHF	TGTGCCAGCCCCGAGGCCATTCACGGCCATTCACCCCTCCACTTT
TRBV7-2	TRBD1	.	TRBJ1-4	CASSLTGIREKLFF	TGTGCCAGCAGCTTGACAGGGATTAGAGAAAAACTGTTTTTT
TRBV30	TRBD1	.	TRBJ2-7	CAWSAGTGTEQYF	TGTGCCTGGAGTGCCGGGACAGGGACCGAGCAGTACTTC
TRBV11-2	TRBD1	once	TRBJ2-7	CASRPGTVGNEQYF	TGTGCCAGCAGACCCGGGACAGTGGGGAACGAGCAGTACTTC